The 29 T cell receptor beta chains given below trace back to one sample, sequenced in a study of regulatory and conventional T cells in RAG deficiency (dated by TCRdb to about 2017). Before genomic DNA extraction, conventional CD4+ T cells were purified from blood as CD25-low CD127-high cells. Library construction relied on the immunoSEQ multiplex PCR assay. TCRdb holds this immuneACCESS table with in-frame rearrangements only. Some clones are missing; in checked studies, unresolved V genes explain under half, and the rest has no known cause. The sample data list tens of thousands of clones, and around 97% of these were observed just once. The ten biggest clones cover 1.3% of the sample. These sequences were also reported in another study, on regulatory T cells. The second source states: The multiplex PCR used 52 forward TRBV primers and 13 reverse TRBJ primers, with assay-based and computational corrections for amplification bias.

Sequenced material: CD25- CD4+ T cells sorted from blood. All receptors derive from a human donor in good health.

In its sample, this clone was seen a few times. The genes are TRBV5-8 and TRBJ1-3; D remains ambiguous. CDR1 and CDR2 (germline): SGHTS, YDEGEE. The CDR3 has 13 amino acids. The V gene lost 7 bases and the J gene lost 0 bases, with 8 bases spanning the gap. CDR3 amino acids: CASLRSSGNTIYF. The DNA of the CDR3 is TGTGCCAGCTTAAGGAGCTCTGGAAACACCATATATTTT.

The V gene is TRBV18, the J gene TRBJ2-1, with TRBD2 matching 16 bases. Germline V lookup: CDR1 KGHSH, CDR2 LQKENI. This CDR3 spans 18 amino acids. V lost 3 bases to trimming and J lost 0 bases; unmatched junction nucleotides: 2. The CDR3 DNA reads as TGTGCCAGCTCACCGGGACTAGCGGGGGGGTACTCCTACAATGAGCAGTTCTTC. Its protein product is CASSPGLAGGYSYNEQFF.

The chain employs TRBV9 and TRBJ2-1, with a possible D match to TRBD1 (7 bases). Germline V CDR1 and CDR2: SGDLS, YYNGEE. The CDR3 has 13 amino acids. Trimming pared 4 bases from V and 9 bases from J, leaving 14 bases between. CDR3 in DNA: TGTGCCAGCAGCCGAAGGGGGGACAGTGAGCAGTTCTTC. Amino acid sequence: CASSRRGDSEQFF.

The V call is TRBV7-2, the J call TRBJ2-6; 12 bases match TRBD2. CDR3 length: 17 residues. Germline V CDR1 and CDR2: SGHTA, FQGNSA. The trim removed 5 bases at V and 2 bases at J, leaving 4 bases unmatched. The CDR3 protein is CASSHLAGGPGANVLTF. The CDR3 DNA reads TGTGCCAGCAGCCATCTAGCGGGGGGGCCTGGGGCCAACGTCCTGACTTTC.

J is TRBJ2-5 and V is TRBV6-6; D possibly corresponds to TRBD2 (5 bases). There are 13 residues in the CDR3. The V end was cut by 6 bases, the J end by 0 bases, with 8 bases between. Germline V gene sequence: CDR1 MNHNY, CDR2 SVGAGI (reference sequence). The CDR3 DNA reads TGTGCCAGCAGCCTAGCAGACCAAGAGACCCAGTACTTC. Encoded protein: CASSLADQETQYF.

CDR3 protein: CASSFQGTGNTIYF. CDR3 bases: TGTGCCAGCAGCTTTCAGGGAACTGGAAACACCATATATTTT. The V and J genes are TRBV5-6 and TRBJ1-3, with D possibly matching TRBD1 (5 bases). V was cut by 2 bases and J by 2 bases, with 8 bases left in between. Per germline, CDR1 SGHDT and CDR2 YYEEEE. The CDR3 is made up of 14 amino acids. Drawing the rest from reference TRBV5-6 and TRBJ1-3, the complete variable domain is DAGVTQSPTHLIKTRGQQVTLRCSPKSGHDTVSWYQQALGQGPQFIFQYYEEEERQRGNFPDRFSGHQFPNYSSELNVNALLLGDSALYLCASSFQGTGNTIYFGEGSWLTVV.

The J gene is TRBJ1-2, the V gene TRBV19; 9 bases align to TRBD1. V trimming: 6 bases; J trimming: 3 bases; junction bases outside the gene matches: 14. CDR1 and CDR2 (germline): LNHDA, SQIVND (reference sequence). The CDR3 totals 17 residues. The CDR3 sequence: CASSPRGTGRIDYGYTF. The CDR3 bases are TGTGCCAGTAGCCCTAGAGGGACAGGGAGGATCGACTATGGCTACACCTTC.

This clone appeared a single time. The CDR3 nucleotides read TGTGCCAGCAGACGAAACAGGGGGCGCGGATATGGCTACACCTTC. It encodes CASRRNRGRGYGYTF. The V call is TRBV7-8, the J call TRBJ1-2, with TRBD1 identical over 9 bases. CDR1 and CDR2 from the germline V gene are SGHVS and FQNEAQ. The CDR3 runs 15 residues. Germline trimming cut 6 bases from V and 5 bases from J; bases unmatched to any gene: 10.

The chain recombines TRBV28 with TRBJ2-7; 10 bases are shared with TRBD1. V trimming: 3 bases; J trimming: 5 bases; junction bases outside the gene matches: 7. The CDR3 is made up of 15 amino acids. Germline lookup yields CDR1 MDHEN and CDR2 SYDVKM. The CDR3 nucleotides read TGTGCCAGCAGTTTTGGCGGGGGACAGGGGAACGAGCAGTACTTC. This gives the protein CASSFGGGQGNEQYF.

The V call is TRBV5-1, the J call TRBJ2-7; TRBD1 is a possible D gene (7 bases). Per germline, CDR1 SGHRS and CDR2 YFSETQ. CDR3 size: 15 residues. The V gene lost 4 bases and the J gene lost 1 base, with 15 bases spanning the gap. CDR3 sequence (DNA): TGCGCCAGCAGCCGCGGGACAGATTCTTCCTACGAGCAGTACTTC. This gives the protein CASSRGTDSSYEQYF.

The chain combines TRBV5-8 with TRBJ1-4; no clear D. From germline, CDR1 is SGHTS and CDR2 YDEGEE. V lost 1 base, J lost 3 bases, and 10 bases lay in between. The CDR3 has 15 amino acids. Here the CDR3 DNA reads TGTGCCAGCAGCTTGTCCCTTCGGGCTAATGAAAAACTGTTTTTT. This sequence encodes CASSLSLRANEKLFF.

This clone was observed once. This chain uses TRBV5-1 with TRBJ1-6; perhaps TRBD1 as D (5 bases). The CDR3 length is 16 residues. Germline V gene data show CDR1 as SGHRS and CDR2 as YFSETQ. Trimming removed 0 bases from V and 6 bases from J, with 13 bases in between. CDR3 DNA sequence: TGCGCCAGCAGCTTGGTTGGAGGGGCTCTTAATTCACCCCTCCACTTT. As protein: CASSLVGGALNSPLHF. Full variable domain (remainder filled in from reference TRBV5-1 and TRBJ1-6): KAGVTQTPRYLIKTRGQQVTLSCSPISGHRSVSWYQQTPGQGLQFLFEYFSETQRNKGNFPGRFSGRQFSNSRSEMNVSTLELGDSALYLCASSLVGGALNSPLHFGNGTRLTVT.

The V call is TRBV5-5, the J call TRBJ2-7, with 10 bases matching TRBD2. Germline values: CDR1 SGHKS, CDR2 YYEKEE (reference sequence). With 5 bases clipped from V and 0 bases from J, the junction kept 8 bases outside the gene matches. The CDR3 spans 16 residues. The CDR3 nucleotides are TGTGCCAGCAGTGTTGGACTAGCGGTGAGCTCCTACGAGCAGTACTTC. It codes for CASSVGLAVSSYEQYF.

This chain links TRBV28 with TRBJ1-2, with D tentatively TRBD1 (6 bases). Trimming shortened V by 2 bases and J by 8 bases, and 15 bases separated the two germline ends. CDR3 length: 14 amino acids. CDR1 and CDR2 from the germline V gene are MDHEN and SYDVKM. CDR3 sequence: CASSLGDNREGYTF. The CDR3 DNA reads as TGTGCCAGCAGTTTAGGGGATAACAGGGAGGGCTACACCTTC.

CDR3 sequence (DNA): TGTGCCAGCAGCCAGGACAGGGCCCCGCCAGAGACTGGCTACACCTTC. It is translated as CASSQDRAPPETGYTF. V and J are TRBV12-1 and TRBJ1-2; TRBD1, the table's D call, lacks a check against the DNA. TRBV12-1 is a listed pseudogene. The CDR3 runs 16 residues.

V and J are TRBV6-5 and TRBJ2-3; TRBD1 might be the D (6 bases). V lost 4 bases to trimming and J lost 3 bases, with 11 bases between them. Per germline, CDR1 MNHEY and CDR2 SVGAGI. The CDR3 is made up of 14 amino acids. CDR3 residues: CASSSGQPTDTQYF. The DNA for the CDR3 is TGTGCCAGCAGTTCCGGACAGCCAACAGATACGCAGTATTTT.

This sequence joins TRBV2 and TRBJ2-1; D remains unclear. The CDR3 runs 12 residues. CDR1 SNHLY and CDR2 FYNNEI come from the germline V gene. The V end lost 6 bases, the J end lost 10 bases, and 13 bases lay between the germline ends. CDR3 coding DNA: TGTGCCAGCAGCCCTTTCCGGGTCGAGCAGTTCTTC. Its translation: CASSPFRVEQFF. The full variable domain, in which reference TRBV2 and TRBJ2-1 provide the parts outside the CDR3, is EPEVTQTPSHQVTQMGQEVILRCVPISNHLYFYWYRQILGQKVEFLVSFYNNEISEKSEIFDDQFSVERPDGSNFTLKIRSTKLEDSAMYFCASSPFRVEQFFGPGTRLTVL.

The genes are TRBV6-5 and TRBJ2-2, with TRBD1 matching over 10 bases. The junction had 3 bases not matched to a gene; V was cut back by 8 bases and J by 3 bases. CDR3 length: 14 residues. Germline V CDR1 and CDR2: MNHEY, SVGAGI. The CDR3, as DNA: TGTGCCAGCTCAGGGACAGGGGACACCGGGGAGCTGTTTTTT. It codes for CASSGTGDTGELFF.

This chain joins TRBV15 and TRBJ2-7; TRBD1 is a possible D gene (6 bases). Between the trimmed V and J ends, which lost 2 bases and 2 bases, there was a span of 10 bases. The CDR3 has 14 residues. The V gene's germline CDR1 is LNHNV and CDR2 YYDKDF (reference sequence). CDR3 protein: CATSRRDNPYEQYF. CDR3 in DNA: TGTGCCACCAGCAGACGGGACAACCCCTACGAGCAGTACTTC.

The chain couples TRBV5-1 to TRBJ1-2; perhaps TRBD1 as D (5 bases). This CDR3 region has 13 residues. Germline V gene lookup returns CDR1 SGHRS and CDR2 YFSETQ. Trimming removed 1 base from V and 5 bases from J, with 9 bases in between. Here the CDR3 DNA reads TGCGCCAGCAGCTTGACCAGGGATTATGGCTACACCTTC. It codes for CASSLTRDYGYTF.

This CDR3 is CASSDRVGNQPQHF. The CDR3 nucleotides read TGTGCCAGCAGCGACAGGGTTGGCAATCAGCCCCAGCATTTT. The J gene is TRBJ1-5, the V gene TRBV2; 7 bases map to TRBD1. This CDR3 is built from 14 residues. The ends lost 6 bases at V and 2 bases at J; junction bases unmatched: 4. Germline lookup yields CDR1 SNHLY and CDR2 FYNNEI.

V and J are TRBV7-8 and TRBJ2-1; D gene ambiguous. This CDR3 spans 13 amino acids. Germline CDR1 is SGHVS and CDR2 is FQNEAQ. Trimming removed 8 bases from V and 4 bases from J, with 12 bases in between. The CDR3 reads CASARGGYNEQFF. The CDR3 nucleotides are TGTGCCAGCGCGAGAGGTGGGTACAATGAGCAGTTCTTC.

The count of this clone is one. CDR3 sequence: CASSLLLFTGKDTEAFF. The CDR3 DNA follows: TGCGCCAGCAGCCTCTTACTTTTCACGGGAAAAGACACTGAAGCTTTCTTT. This chain links TRBV4-1 with TRBJ1-1; no clear D gene. Germline V CDR1 and CDR2: MGHRA, YSYEKL. V was clipped by 4 bases and J by 3 bases, with 21 bases between them. The CDR3 runs to 17 residues.

The chain uses TRBV19 and TRBJ1-2; 8 bases fit TRBD1. There are 13 residues in the CDR3. Germline CDR1 LNHDA, CDR2 SQIVND (reference sequence). V shed 5 bases and J 4 bases; nucleotides not matched to a gene: 3. CDR3 DNA: TGTGCCAGTAGTTGGACAGGGTCCTATGGCTACACCTTC. Amino acids: CASSWTGSYGYTF.

The chain uses TRBV5-1 and TRBJ2-1; TRBD2 matches at 10 bases. Germline-derived CDR1 and CDR2 are SGHRS and YFSETQ. The CDR3 is 21 amino acids. V dropped 1 base and J dropped 5; count of bases not matched to a gene: 21. The CDR3 here is CASSLPTVGSGGAIVHNEQFF. The CDR3 DNA sequence: TGCGCCAGCAGCTTGCCGACCGTCGGGAGCGGGGGGGCCATCGTTCACAATGAGCAGTTCTTC.

The chain's CDR3 is CASSVFGERGGETQYF. CDR3 nucleotides: TGTGCCAGCAGCGTTTTCGGGGAGCGGGGGGGAGAGACCCAGTACTTC. V usage is TRBV9 and J usage is TRBJ2-5, with 10 bases matching TRBD2. Trimming took 2 bases from V and 4 from J; bases not matched to a gene: 8. The length of the CDR3 is 16 residues. Germline lookup yields CDR1 SGDLS and CDR2 YYNGEE. The full variable domain, in which reference TRBV9 and TRBJ2-5 provide the parts outside the CDR3, is DSGVTQTPKHLITATGQRVTLRCSPRSGDLSVYWYQQSLDQGLQFLIQYYNGEERAKGNILERFSAQQFPDLHSELNLSSLELGDSALYFCASSVFGERGGETQYFGPGTRLLVL.

Only one count was recorded for this clone. The rearrangement uses TRBV10-3 and TRBJ1-1; D unclear. Germline V gene lookup returns CDR1 ENHRY and CDR2 SYGVKD. The CDR3 totals 11 residues. Trimming left V 3 bases short and J 10 bases short, with 9 bases between. The CDR3 here is CAISEGSRAFF. The CDR3 region has the DNA TGTGCCATCAGTGAAGGCTCTAGAGCTTTCTTT.

The V gene is TRBV5-1, the J gene TRBJ2-1; 10 bases are shared with TRBD2. The CDR3 sequence is 16 residues long. V lost 0 bases to trimming and J lost 4 bases; unmatched junction nucleotides: 4. Per the germline V gene, CDR1 is SGHRS and CDR2 is YFSETQ. Here the CDR3 reads CASSLEASGGYNEQFF. The CDR3 DNA sequence: TGCGCCAGCAGCTTGGAGGCTAGCGGGGGATACAATGAGCAGTTCTTC.

The chain uses TRBV10-3 and TRBJ2-3, with a tentative D call TRBD1 (6 bases). Germline V gene data show CDR1 as ENHRY and CDR2 as SYGVKD. V lost 2 bases to trimming and J lost 1 base, with 16 bases between them. CDR3 length: 17 amino acids. The CDR3 DNA follows: TGTGCCATCAGTGAGGCCCTAGGGGGTCCCGGCACAGATACGCAGTATTTT. This gives the protein CAISEALGGPGTDTQYF.